This passage covers 7 T cell receptor beta chains from one sample sequenced in a study of shared clonotypes between healthy human individuals. The assay was immunoSEQ multiplex PCR, and TCRdb's table has in-frame clones only and misses some. The sample gives 2.5 million or so clones, 85% to 95% of which show up once; around 0.14% is in the top ten. The sample was naive CD4+ T cells sorted from blood. The subset: CD45RA+ positively selected. The source of these receptors is a man younger than 30 in good health.

V and J are TRBV5-1 and TRBJ1-2; 8 bases align to TRBD1. CDR1 and CDR2 (germline): SGHRS, YFSETQ. The CDR3 consists of 13 residues. The J segment lost 7 bases and the V segment lost 3 bases, leaving 5 bases of the junction unmatched. The chain's CDR3 is CASSSDRVGGYTF. The DNA for the CDR3 is TGCGCCAGCAGCTCGGACAGGGTGGGTGGCTACACCTTC. The entire variable domain, with the rest obtained from reference TRBV5-1 and TRBJ1-2, is as follows: KAGVTQTPRYLIKTRGQQVTLSCSPISGHRSVSWYQQTPGQGLQFLFEYFSETQRNKGNFPGRFSGRQFSNSRSEMNVSTLELGDSALYLCASSSDRVGGYTFGSGTRLTVV.

This clone occurred a few times. The CDR3 nucleotides are TGTGCCAGCAGCACGGATCATAGCAATCAGCCCCAGCATTTT. The encoded protein is CASSTDHSNQPQHF. The rearrangement joins TRBV6-5 to TRBJ1-5, with D hard to call. The CDR3 covers 14 residues. V was clipped by 6 bases and J by 0 bases, with 9 bases between them. Germline values: CDR1 MNHEY, CDR2 SVGAGI.

CDR3 region: CASIRTGGDTEAFF. The CDR3 DNA is TGTGCCAGTATTAGGACAGGGGGTGATACTGAAGCTTTCTTT. The V gene is TRBV19, the J gene TRBJ1-1, with 10 bases fitting TRBD1. Losses at the gene ends were 7 bases for V and 5 bases for J; bases not matched to a gene: 7. This CDR3 has 14 amino acids. From germline, CDR1 is LNHDA and CDR2 SQIVND (reference sequence).

The chain links TRBV4-3 to TRBJ2-5; D unclear. The last part of the DNA fits TRBJ2-7 better; the J call may be wrong. This CDR3 is 14 amino acids long. In germline, CDR1 is LGHNA, CDR2 YSLEER. CDR3 amino acids: CASSQEWMTGEQYF. As DNA, the CDR3 is TGCGCCAGCAGCCAAGAGTGGATGACGGGCGAGCAGTACTTC.

This clone was recorded once. V is TRBV7-9 and J is TRBJ2-4; D is undetermined. Germline V lookup: CDR1 SEHNR, CDR2 FQNEAQ (reference sequence). V dropped 3 bases and J dropped 6 bases, with 21 bases sitting between them. The CDR3 runs to 17 residues. The CDR3 region is CASSFNEFTSLRNIQYF. CDR3 nucleotides: TGTGCCAGCAGCTTTAACGAATTTACTTCCCTTCGAAACATTCAGTACTTC. Complete variable domain (other parts from reference TRBV7-9 and TRBJ2-4): DTGVSQNPRHKITKRGQNVTFRCDPISEHNRLYWYRQTLGQGPEFLTYFQNEAQLEKSRLLSDRFSAERPKGSFSTLEIQRTEQGDSAMYLCASSFNEFTSLRNIQYFGAGTRLSVL.

The chain joins TRBV2 to TRBJ2-3; TRBD2 matches at 9 bases. Germline values: CDR1 SNHLY, CDR2 FYNNEI. Trimming cost V 0 bases and J 2 bases; bases outside gene matches: 3. The CDR3 sequence is 16 residues long. In DNA, the CDR3 is TGTGCCAGCAGTGAAGCCCTAGCGGGGTTCACAGATACGCAGTATTTT. Its translation is CASSEALAGFTDTQYF.

In the case of this clone: Other DNA variants within this sample encode the same CDR3. The chain employs TRBV30 and TRBJ2-3; TRBD2 aligns across 10 bases. CDR1 and CDR2 from the germline V gene are GTSNPN and SVGIG (reference sequence). Unmatched junction bases numbered 7, after V lost 1 base and J lost 0 bases. The CDR3 contains 17 residues. The CDR3 region is CAWSASRTSGSTDTQYF. DNA of the CDR3: TGTGCCTGGAGTGCCTCAAGGACTAGCGGTAGCACAGATACGCAGTATTTT.